This T cell receptor beta chain was profiled in a study of radiation and T cells in renal cell carcinoma. Study outcomes and limitations: Pretreatment tumor biopsies were lacking, so baseline clonotypes are unknown. Top tumor clonotypes rose in blood 2 weeks post-radiation, then contracted.

Time point reported: blood 4 weeks post-SBRT, at nephrectomy. The treatment denotes: 15 Gy SBRT to primary tumor, nephrectomy 4 weeks later. Concerning this clone itself: The antigen remains undetermined.

TCRdb's copy holds only in-frame clones and misses some; the assay was immunoSEQ multiplex PCR. The table records about 140,000 clones, around nine tenths of them present only once. V gave up 4 bases and J gave up 8 bases, with 15 bases separating them. CDR1 and CDR2 from the germline V gene are SGHTS and YDEGEE. The CDR3 covers 13 residues. The rearrangement uses TRBV5-8 and TRBJ1-2, with D tentatively TRBD1 (6 bases). The sample was blood, taken from a patient whose treatment included radiotherapy and nephrectomy. This clonotype originated in a woman between 45 and 65 years old with renal cell carcinoma. The CDR3 loop is CASSGTGQGGYTF. CDR3 coding DNA: TGTGCCAGCAGCGGAACAGGGCAGGGCGGCTACACCTTC.